This is a list of T cell receptor beta chains from one sample in a study of blood T cell repertoires in COVID-19. This table comes from immunoSEQ multiplex PCR, and its TCRdb copy is limited to in-frame clones, with some not included. The sample carries over 130,000 clones, about 90% recorded once. Sequenced input: peripheral blood. Source of these receptors: a woman aged 55-75 years with active or convalescent COVID-19. CDR3s include the opening cysteine and the closing phenylalanine or tryptophan. D genes are given only for firm matches. Clone size is given for some rows only: seen once, a few or many times, or a class if the clone is expanded.

v_gene	d_gene	abundance	j_gene	CDR3aa	CDR3nt
TRBV5-1	.	.	TRBJ1-1	CASSLDSGSTNTEAFF	TGCGCCAGCAGCTTGGACTCAGGATCGACGAACACTGAAGCTTTCTTT
TRBV5-1	.	.	TRBJ1-5	CASSIGGYSNQPQHF	TGCGCCAGCAGTATAGGAGGATATAGCAATCAGCCCCAGCATTTT
TRBV7-2	.	.	TRBJ1-3	CASSPTGTSSSGNTIYF	TGTGCCAGCAGCCCTACCGGGACATCGAGCTCTGGAAACACCATATATTTT
TRBV6-2/TRBV6-3	.	.	TRBJ1-5	CASSPPSAGVPQHF	TGTGCCAGCAGCCCTCCCTCTGCGGGGGTGCCCCAGCATTTT
TRBV19	.	.	TRBJ2-2	CATNGQPNTGELFF	TGTGCTACGAATGGACAGCCGAACACCGGGGAGCTGTTTTTT
TRBV19	.	.	TRBJ1-5	CASSMGGGPGGQPQHF	TGTGCCAGTAGTATGGGTGGGGGTCCGGGGGGACAGCCCCAGCATTTT
TRBV18	TRBD2	.	TRBJ2-7	CASSPTRLADSYEQYF	TGTGCCAGCTCACCAACGAGACTAGCGGATTCCTACGAGCAGTACTTC
TRBV18	TRBD2	.	TRBJ2-7	CASSPTDGGFSYEQYF	TGTGCCAGCTCACCTACCGACGGGGGGTTTTCCTACGAGCAGTACTTC
TRBV9	.	.	TRBJ1-4	CASSVFDRYNEKLFF	TGTGCCAGCAGCGTTTTTGACAGGTATAATGAAAAACTGTTTTTT
TRBV11-2	.	.	TRBJ2-7	CASSREVGEQYF	TGTGCCAGCAGCCGCGAGGTCGGCGAGCAGTACTTC
TRBV7-9	TRBD1	.	TRBJ2-7	CASSARQGFEQYF	TGTGCCAGCAGCGCCAGACAGGGTTTCGAGCAGTACTTC
TRBV13	TRBD2	once	TRBJ2-5	CASQRRTSGAETQYF	TGTGCCAGCCAAAGACGGACTAGCGGGGCGGAGACCCAGTACTTC
TRBV5-1	.	once	TRBJ1-3	CASSLGTDRNTIYF	TGCGCCAGCAGCTTGGGGACAGACCGAAACACCATATATTTT
TRBV6-6	.	.	TRBJ2-5	CATRGSQETQYF	TGTGCCACTCGGGGGTCCCAAGAGACCCAGTACTTC
TRBV5-4	.	.	TRBJ1-4	CASSFESGKSEKLFF	TGTGCCAGCAGCTTCGAATCCGGGAAGAGTGAAAAACTGTTTTTT
TRBV5-1	.	.	TRBJ1-2	CASSLASQGLMLGYTF	TGCGCCAGCAGCTTGGCCAGTCAGGGGCTCATGCTTGGCTACACCTTC
TRBV4-1	.	.	TRBJ1-5	CASSQGTRGNQPQHF	TGCGCCAGCAGCCAAGGGACCCGGGGGAATCAGCCCCAGCATTTT
TRBV5-8	.	.	TRBJ1-1	CASSFVRGTEAFF	TGTGCCAGCAGCTTCGTTAGGGGCACTGAAGCTTTCTTT
TRBV14	TRBD2	.	TRBJ2-3	CASSQDPAAAGDTQYF	TGTGCCAGCAGCCAAGATCCGGCGGCAGCGGGGGATACGCAGTATTTT
TRBV29-1	.	once	TRBJ2-5	CSAEERTQYF	TGCAGCGCCGAAGAGAGGACCCAGTACTTC
TRBV7-2	.	.	TRBJ1-2	CASSLDRVNYGYTF	TGTGCCAGCAGCTTAGACAGGGTAAACTATGGCTACACCTTC
TRBV10-3	.	.	TRBJ2-2	CAISDVDRDTGELFF	TGTGCCATCAGCGACGTGGACAGAGACACCGGGGAGCTGTTTTTT
TRBV19	TRBD2	.	TRBJ2-1	CASRDREGPDNEQFF	TGTGCCAGTAGAGATAGGGAGGGTCCCGACAATGAGCAGTTCTTC
TRBV7-3	.	.	TRBJ1-3	CASSLGPSGNTIYF	TGTGCCAGCAGCTTAGGGCCCTCTGGAAACACCATATATTTT
TRBV2	TRBD1	.	TRBJ1-4	CASRRQGADEKLFF	TGTGCCAGCAGAAGACAGGGGGCGGATGAAAAACTGTTTTTT
TRBV13	TRBD2	.	TRBJ2-3	CASSFSGVASGLVDTQYF	TGTGCCAGCAGCTTTTCAGGAGTGGCTAGCGGGTTGGTGGATACGCAGTATTTT
TRBV9	.	.	TRBJ2-3	CASSVDPGSVDTQYF	TGTGCCAGCAGCGTTGATCCGGGAAGCGTTGATACGCAGTATTTT
TRBV10-3	.	.	TRBJ1-6	CAISNSGGYDSPLHF	TGTGCCATCAGTAATTCGGGGGGCTACGATTCACCCCTCCACTTT
TRBV5-1	.	.	TRBJ2-7	CASSFSQTPGEQYF	TGCGCCAGCAGCTTTTCCCAGACCCCGGGGGAGCAGTACTTC
TRBV29-1	TRBD1	.	TRBJ2-2	CSVGGQGVGTGELFF	TGCAGCGTTGGGGGACAGGGGGTGGGCACCGGGGAGCTGTTTTTT
TRBV18	TRBD1	.	TRBJ2-1	CASSLTGSNEQFF	TGTGCCAGCTCACTGACAGGGAGCAATGAGCAGTTCTTC
TRBV23-1	.	.	TRBJ1-5	CASSQSEVGSVQPQHF	TGCGCCAGCAGTCAATCAGAGGTCGGGTCAGTACAGCCCCAGCATTTT
TRBV18	TRBD1	.	TRBJ2-1	CASSLSMPGQGGYNEQFF	TGTGCCAGCTCACTTTCTATGCCGGGACAGGGGGGATACAATGAGCAGTTCTTC
TRBV7-9	.	once	TRBJ1-6	CASSLQDSPLHF	TGTGCCAGCAGCTTACAGGATTCACCCCTCCACTTT
TRBV29-1	TRBD1	.	TRBJ2-7	CSVELTGPRPEQYF	TGCAGCGTTGAATTGACAGGGCCCCGCCCCGAGCAGTACTTC
TRBV7-3	TRBD1	.	TRBJ1-2	CASSPTGQSNYGYTF	TGTGCCAGCAGCCCCACGGGACAGTCTAACTATGGCTACACCTTC
TRBV30	.	few	TRBJ2-7	CAWTKQALSYEQYF	TGTGCCTGGACTAAACAGGCGCTCTCCTACGAGCAGTACTTC
TRBV29-1	.	.	TRBJ1-2	CSVSINYGYTF	TGCAGCGTGAGCATTAACTATGGCTACACCTTC
TRBV4-3	TRBD1	.	TRBJ1-3	CASSQDGQGFPGNTIYF	TGCGCCAGCAGCCAAGATGGACAGGGGTTCCCCGGAAACACCATATATTTT
TRBV19	.	.	TRBJ2-1	CASSIGGGGRNNEQFF	TGTGCCAGTAGTATAGGAGGGGGGGGCAGGAACAATGAGCAGTTCTTC
TRBV19	.	many	TRBJ2-2	CASSLNGVSAGELFF	TGTGCCAGTAGTCTGAACGGGGTATCGGCCGGGGAGCTGTTTTTT
TRBV6-5	.	.	TRBJ1-5	CASSYSAEHQPQHF	TGTGCCAGCAGTTACTCGGCGGAACATCAGCCCCAGCATTTT
TRBV5-8	.	.	TRBJ1-3	CASSFSHEGGNTIYF	TGTGCCAGCAGCTTTTCCCACGAGGGTGGAAACACCATATATTTT
TRBV19	TRBD1	many	TRBJ1-1	CASSIELTGGTSTEAFF	TGTGCCAGTAGTATAGAATTGACAGGGGGCACGTCGACTGAAGCTTTCTTT
TRBV3-1/TRBV3-2	.	.	TRBJ2-2	CASSGRINTGELFF	TGTGCCAGCAGTGGCAGGATAAACACCGGGGAGCTGTTTTTT
TRBV3-1/TRBV3-2	TRBD2	.	TRBJ2-5	CASSQLAGGRETQYF	TGTGCCAGCAGCCAATTAGCGGGGGGGCGCGAGACCCAGTACTTC
TRBV7-9	.	.	TRBJ1-2	CASSLAIYGYTF	TGTGCCAGCAGCTTAGCTATCTATGGCTACACCTTC
TRBV5-1	.	.	TRBJ2-6	CASSPWGAGANVLTF	TGCGCCAGCAGCCCATGGGGGGCTGGGGCCAACGTCCTGACTTTC
TRBV18	TRBD2	.	TRBJ2-3	CASSPPSGGGTDTQYF	TGTGCCAGCTCACCCCCCTCGGGGGGGGGCACAGATACGCAGTATTTT
TRBV7-8	.	.	TRBJ2-1	CASSSSSYNEQFF	TGTGCCAGCAGCTCCAGCTCCTACAATGAGCAGTTCTTC
TRBV19	.	.	TRBJ2-2	CASSTGVVTGELFF	TGTGCCAGTAGTACAGGGGTGGTTACCGGGGAGCTGTTTTTT
TRBV5-5	.	.	TRBJ1-5	CASSFDSYSNQPQHF	TGTGCCAGCAGCTTCGACAGTTATAGCAATCAGCCCCAGCATTTT
TRBV9	.	.	TRBJ1-5	CASSVTAGGNQPQHF	TGTGCCAGCAGCGTAACTGCGGGAGGCAATCAGCCCCAGCATTTT
TRBV19	TRBD1	once	TRBJ1-5	CASSPLDRDNQPQHF	TGTGCCAGTAGTCCACTTGACAGGGACAATCAGCCCCAGCATTTT
TRBV7-8	TRBD1	.	TRBJ1-5	CASSGDSPNQPQHF	TGTGCCAGCAGCGGGGACAGCCCCAATCAGCCCCAGCATTTT
TRBV7-9	.	.	TRBJ2-1	CASSLGTQRNEQFF	TGTGCCAGCAGCTTAGGGACACAGAGGAATGAGCAGTTCTTC